This TCR beta chain was sequenced for a study of a mutant IDH1 vaccine in newly diagnosed glioma. As for the study in general: Treated patients comprised about 62% males and around 38% females, mean age roughly 40 years. Study-level results: The vaccine induced immune responses, and these occurred in about 93% of patients.

This clone appeared a single time. What it binds is unknown. Time point specified: baseline, week 1 (first vaccination visit). This sample's treatment: pre-vaccination baseline after standard-of-care therapy. In every donor, the tumor was a new WHO grade 3 or 4 IDH1-mutant, ATRX-lost astrocytoma. Germline CDR1 and CDR2: MGHRA and YSYEKL. This CDR3 has 14 amino acids. Germline trimming cut 4 bases from V and 5 bases from J; bases unmatched to any gene: 5. Assay: immunoSEQ multiplex PCR; the TCRdb copy retains only in-frame clones and omits some. The repertoire holds some 19,000 clones, with about 85% as singletons.

Here the sequenced sample was PBMCs, taken from a glioma patient treated with radiotherapy, temozolomide or both. This rearrangement joins TRBV4-1 to TRBJ2-5, with 9 positions matching TRBD1. This clonotype originated in a middle-aged man with glioma. CDR3: CASSRYRGLETQYF. For the CDR3, the DNA is TGCGCCAGCAGCCGATACAGGGGGCTGGAGACCCAGTACTTC.